This T cell receptor beta chain was recovered during a study of cytomegalovirus exposure and HLA in healthy donors. Germline V gives CDR1 MDHEN, CDR2 SYDVKM. With 8 bases clipped from V and 5 bases from J, the junction kept 9 bases outside the gene matches. The length of the CDR3 is 15 residues. PCR amplification relied on 60 Vbeta primers (plus 13 Jbeta primers). Sequencing was performed with immunoSEQ multiplex PCR; in TCRdb, only in-frame clones are kept and a portion is missing. This table has hundreds of thousands of clones, roughly four fifths appearing once. This sequence joins TRBV28 and TRBJ2-2; 9 bases are shared with TRBD1. The sequence came from a girl aged 5 to 17 in good health and CMV-seronegative. Material for sequencing was PBMCs. The CDR3, as DNA: TGTGCCAGCTGGGTAGGACAGGGGAAAACCGGGGAGCTGTTTTTT. Its translation is CASWVGQGKTGELFF.